Listed below are T cell receptor beta chains from one sample, sequenced in a study of long-term antiretroviral therapy in people with HIV. Assay: immunoSEQ multiplex PCR; the TCRdb copy retains only in-frame clones and omits some. The profile shows around 30,000 clones, around 85% of them singletons. Sequenced material: unsorted PBMCs, taken 2.3 years after starting antiretroviral therapy. The receptors here all came from a man aged 40-50 years with HIV. Both conserved end residues are trimmed from each CDR3. A D gene is named only where the DNA matches it firmly.

j_gene,d_gene,v_gene,CDR3aa
TRBJ2-7,.,TRBV6-5,ASTKGSEQY
TRBJ2-5,.,TRBV5-1,ASSSLQGFSH
TRBJ1-5,TRBD1,TRBV2,ASSLLYRGRMSNQPQH
TRBJ2-2,.,TRBV4-2,ASSQEARGDTGELF
TRBJ2-1,TRBD1,TRBV2,ASRRTGGNGEQF
TRBJ1-1,TRBD1,TRBV5-1,ASSLLAGGTSTEAF
TRBJ2-1,TRBD2,TRBV5-1,ASSLVSGGLREQF
TRBJ1-1,TRBD1,TRBV7-9,ASSLQTGATEAF
TRBJ2-7,.,TRBV7-6,ASSFEGAERYEQY
TRBJ2-1,.,TRBV10-1,ASSESSYNEQF
TRBJ2-7,.,TRBV19,ATSDGGYEQY
TRBJ2-2,.,TRBV5-1,ASSLVYSLTGELF
TRBJ1-6,TRBD1,TRBV19,ASSISPPGQSTNSPLH
TRBJ1-1,TRBD1,TRBV2,ASSTLDRGRTEAF
TRBJ2-1,TRBD2,TRBV11-1,ASSHGTSGDNEQF
TRBJ2-7,TRBD1,TRBV7-7,ASSPGTGADEQY
TRBJ2-5,TRBD2,TRBV5-1,ASSQLAVSQETQY